This T cell receptor (beta chain) was recorded in a study of T cell responses to AZD1222 COVID-19 vaccine. Notes on the study in general: Baseline serostatus was positive in only six AZD1222 recipients. In a largely white British group with more females than males, clonal diversity was possibly underestimated. Spike regions recognized by vaccine-associated CD4 TCRs spanned the protein, led by 160-218 and 743-854. Spike-specific TCRs gained breadth and depth after people received two AZD1222 doses.

The germline gives CDR1 LNHDA, CDR2 SQIVND (reference sequence). Trimming took off 11 bases at V and 9 bases at J, with 14 bases between the two ends. The CDR3 has 11 residues. Assay used: immunoSEQ multiplex PCR; TCRdb lists only in-frame clones, some missing. The sample yields around 160,000 clones, 90% to 95% seen once. For this clone: Antigen unknown.

This specimen was peripheral blood, taken on day 0 of AZD1222 vaccination. This TCR derives from an adult in good health. The chain joins TRBV19 to TRBJ2-1; perhaps D is TRBD1 or TRBD2 (5 bases each). Here the CDR3 reads CAVKEGREQFF. The DNA of the CDR3 is TGTGCCGTTAAAGAGGGGCGTGAGCAGTTCTTC.